The 15 T cell receptor beta chains in this list originate from one sample, sequenced in a study of blood T cell repertoires in COVID-19. Repertoires were generated with immunoSEQ multiplex PCR, while TCRdb's copy carries only in-frame clones and drops some. Here the sample spans 270,000 or so clones, about 80% being singletons. Material for sequencing was peripheral blood. Every receptor here comes from a woman aged 45 to 65 who had recovered from COVID-19.

V usage is TRBV3-1 (or the pseudogene TRBV3-2) and J usage is TRBJ2-3; a weak D match, TRBD2 (5 bases). There are 13 residues in the CDR3. The germline gives CDR1 LGHDT, CDR2 YNNKEL (reference sequence). Trimming left V 6 bases short and J 1 base short, with 8 bases between. The CDR3 bases are TGTGCCAGCAGGGAGGTGGGCACAGATACGCAGTATTTT. Its protein product is CASREVGTDTQYF.

The chain recombines TRBV27 with TRBJ1-4; the D gene is possibly TRBD1 (5 bases). Germline loops: CDR1 MNHEY, CDR2 SMNVEV (reference sequence). Deletions cut 2 bases from V and 8 bases from J, with 15 bases between. This CDR3 comprises 15 residues. In DNA form, the CDR3 reads TGTGCCAGCAGTTTAGGGGGGGGAGTAGGAGAAAAACTGTTTTTT. It specifies CASSLGGGVGEKLFF.

This chain joins TRBV18 and TRBJ2-7, with D possibly matching TRBD2 (5 bases). Germline lookup yields CDR1 KGHSH and CDR2 LQKENI. This CDR3 contains 15 residues. Trimming cost V 4 bases and J 6 bases, with 19 bases left between them. CDR3 amino acids: CASSLFEEESSEQYF. CDR3 DNA: TGTGCCAGCTCACTGTTCGAGGAGGAATCCAGCGAGCAGTACTTC.

V is TRBV19 and J is TRBJ2-5; 9 nucleotides line up with TRBD1. This CDR3 comprises 14 residues. The germline gives CDR1 LNHDA, CDR2 SQIVND (reference sequence). After removal of 8 bases from V and 0 bases from J, the junction contained 4 bases not matched to a gene. The CDR3 sequence is CASSQGAYQETQYF. As DNA, the CDR3 is TGTGCCAGTTCACAGGGGGCGTACCAAGAGACCCAGTACTTC. Drawing the rest from reference TRBV19 and TRBJ2-5, the complete variable domain is DGGITQSPKYLFRKEGQNVTLSCEQNLNHDAMYWYRQDPGQGLRLIYYSQIVNDFQKGDIAEGYSVSREKKESFPLTVTSAQKNPTAFYLCASSQGAYQETQYFGPGTRLLVL.

J is TRBJ2-5 and V is TRBV6-5, with a tentative D call TRBD1 (6 bases). V gave up 5 bases and J gave up 5 bases, with 18 bases separating them. There are 15 residues in the CDR3. The V gene's germline CDR1 is MNHEY and CDR2 SVGAGI. In nucleotides, the CDR3 is TGTGCCAGCAGTAGTACAGGGTCTGTTACGGAGACCCAGTACTTC. Protein: CASSSTGSVTETQYF.

The V gene is TRBV19, the J gene TRBJ2-7; 11 bases are a match to TRBD2. Germline trimming cut 4 bases from V and 4 bases from J; bases unmatched to any gene: 3. The CDR3 has 14 residues. Germline V CDR1 and CDR2: LNHDA, SQIVND (reference sequence). The CDR3 sequence: CASSTLAGAYEQYF. CDR3 nucleotide sequence: TGTGCCAGTAGTACACTAGCGGGAGCGTACGAGCAGTACTTC.

This clone appeared once. The rearrangement links TRBV3-1 (or the pseudogene TRBV3-2) to TRBJ2-7; TRBD1 matches 9 bases. V trimming: 5 bases; J trimming: 3 bases; junction bases outside the gene matches: 11. This CDR3 contains 16 residues. The V gene's germline CDR1 is LGHDT and CDR2 YNNKEL (reference sequence). The CDR3 DNA is TGTGCCAGCAGCTACTCTGGGGGGACAGGGCGCTACGAGCAGTACTTC. It specifies CASSYSGGTGRYEQYF.

The chain is built from TRBV27 and TRBJ2-7; D unresolved. V lost 2 bases, J lost 4 bases, and 9 bases lay in between. Germline V lookup: CDR1 MNHEY, CDR2 SMNVEV (reference sequence). The CDR3 runs 13 residues. CDR3 protein: CASSLGPGYEQYF. CDR3 nucleotides: TGTGCCAGCAGTTTAGGGCCCGGATACGAGCAGTACTTC.

The J gene is TRBJ2-3, the V gene TRBV28, with TRBD1 matching over 8 bases. CDR3 size: 13 residues. The ends lost 6 bases at V and 1 base at J; junction bases unmatched: 0. Germline V gene lookup returns CDR1 MDHEN and CDR2 SYDVKM. The DNA for the CDR3 is TGTGCCAGCAGGGGACAGGGCACAGATACGCAGTATTTT. Its protein is CASRGQGTDTQYF.

The V and J genes are TRBV6-2 or TRBV6-3 and TRBJ2-1; 7 bases match TRBD1. Trimming took 2 bases from V and 3 from J; bases not matched to a gene: 4. CDR1 and CDR2 (germline): MNHEY, SVGEGT. The length of the CDR3 is 15 residues. This chain's CDR3 is CASSYHGTDYNEQFF. DNA for the CDR3: TGTGCCAGCAGTTACCACGGGACAGACTACAATGAGCAGTTCTTC.

V gene TRBV7-6 combines with J gene TRBJ2-5; 10 bases are shared with TRBD1. This CDR3 spans 17 amino acids. V gave up 5 bases and J gave up 4 bases; unmatched junction bases: 13. Germline lookup yields CDR1 SGHVS and CDR2 FNYEAQ. The CDR3 loop reads CASSGQGGTGGRETQYF. DNA of the CDR3: TGTGCCAGCAGCGGACAGGGGGGGACTGGGGGCCGAGAGACCCAGTACTTC.

This chain uses TRBV9 with TRBJ2-2; 9 bases align to TRBD2. This CDR3 contains 14 residues. Germline assignment: CDR1 SGDLS and CDR2 YYNGEE. V shed 0 bases, J shed 10 bases, and the junction held 4 bases outside the gene matches. The CDR3 nucleotides read TGTGCCAGCAGCGTAGATCCTAGCGGGGAGGAGCTGTTTTTT. As protein: CASSVDPSGEELFF.

The chain carries TRBV6-1 and TRBJ1-1, with 9 bases aligning to TRBD1. This CDR3 has 18 residues. Per germline, CDR1 MNHNS and CDR2 SASEGT. Losses at the gene ends were 3 bases for V and 1 base for J; bases not matched to a gene: 12. The chain's CDR3 is CASSEKLTGGRRNTEAFF. The CDR3 DNA follows: TGTGCCAGCAGTGAGAAACTAACAGGGGGCAGGAGGAACACTGAAGCTTTCTTT.

The chain uses TRBV6-6 and TRBJ2-1; the match to TRBD2 covers 8 bases. Germline V gene lookup returns CDR1 MNHNY and CDR2 SVGAGI (reference sequence). The V and J ends lost 2 bases and 8 bases, in that order; junction bases with no gene match: 5. The CDR3 totals 14 residues. The CDR3, as DNA: TGTGCCAGCAGTTACAGGACTAGCTTCGATGAGCAGTTCTTC. Its translation: CASSYRTSFDEQFF.

The rearrangement links TRBV2 to TRBJ2-7, with TRBD2 as a possible D gene (5 bases). This CDR3 is built from 15 residues. The V gene lost 5 bases and the J gene lost 3 bases, with 17 bases spanning the gap. CDR1 is SNHLY and CDR2 is FYNNEI in the germline V gene. The CDR3 DNA sequence: TGTGCCAGCAGTCCTTTAGCCGAGGGTAACTACGAGCAGTACTTC. Amino acids: CASSPLAEGNYEQYF.